These 13 T cell receptor beta chains were sequenced from one sample in a study of breast tumors, draining lymph nodes, adjacent tissues. TCRdb used MiXCR to reprocess the multiplex PCR reads, holding one entry per CDR3 protein. The sample includes about 22,000 distinct CDR3 sequences, about 64% of them seen just once. Sequenced input: tumor-adjacent breast tissue. Receptor source: a female donor with breast cancer. Some clones in this sample may be carry-over from other donors' samples.

The J gene is TRBJ2-7, the V gene TRBV15; 9 nucleotides line up with TRBD1. Germline lookup yields CDR1 LNHNV and CDR2 YYDKDF (reference sequence). The CDR3 is 16 residues long. Trimming cost V 3 bases and J 5 bases; bases outside gene matches: 11. The CDR3 loop reads CATSSGKGQGTHEQYF. DNA of the CDR3: TGTGCCACCAGCAGTGGGAAAGGACAGGGGACCCACGAGCAGTACTTC.

The rearrangement uses TRBV24-1 and TRBJ2-1; D is unclear. CDR1 and CDR2 from the germline V gene are KGHDR and SFDVKD. The CDR3 spans 13 residues. V was trimmed by 1 base and J by 11 bases, leaving 11 bases between them. CDR3 DNA sequence: TGTGCCACCAGTGATTTTCTGGGCTCGAAGCAGTTCTTC. The encoded protein is CATSDFLGSKQFF.

CDR3 DNA: TGCAGTGCTAGAGGGGACGTCGCTGGAAACACCATATATTTT. It specifies CSARGDVAGNTIYF. The chain joins TRBV20-1 to TRBJ1-3, with D perhaps matching TRBD1 (5 bases). Germline assignment: CDR1 DFQATT and CDR2 SNEGSKA (reference sequence). The V gene lost 1 base and the J gene lost 2 bases, with 9 bases spanning the gap. This CDR3 contains 14 residues.

The genes are TRBV6-5 and TRBJ1-4; TRBD1 might be the D (6 bases). The V end lost 5 bases, the J end lost 8 bases, and 12 bases lay between the germline ends. The CDR3 spans 13 residues. Per germline, CDR1 MNHEY and CDR2 SVGAGI. The CDR3 DNA is TGTGCCAGCAGTGGGGGCCTAGAGGAAAAACTGTTTTTT. Protein: CASSGGLEEKLFF.

The gene calls are TRBV29-1 and TRBJ2-1, with D perhaps given as TRBD1 or TRBD2 (6 bases each). Per the germline V gene, CDR1 is SQVTM and CDR2 is ANQGSEA. V lost 4 bases and J 6 bases, leaving 16 bases between the germline ends. This CDR3 contains 14 residues. The CDR3 loop is CSVVLGRGGNEQFF. CDR3 nucleotide sequence: TGCAGCGTTGTGTTGGGCAGGGGAGGCAATGAGCAGTTCTTC.

The CDR3 bases are TGTGCCACCAGCAGAGATCCGAGTTCACCCCTCCACTTT. Its translation: CATSRDPSSPLHF. The chain has TRBV15 and TRBJ1-6; D remains ambiguous. Germline CDR1 reads LNHNV; CDR2 reads YYDKDF (reference sequence). The CDR3 has 13 residues. V shed 0 bases and J shed 9 bases, with 6 bases lying between them.

The rearrangement links TRBV11-3 to TRBJ1-4; D unresolved. Looked up from germline, CDR1 is SGHNT and CDR2 is YENEEA. V lost 3 bases, J lost 8 bases, and 10 bases lay in between. This CDR3 comprises 13 residues. This chain's CDR3 is CASSFPGGEKLFF. In DNA, the CDR3 is TGTGCCAGCAGCTTCCCCGGCGGGGAAAAACTGTTTTTT.

This clonotype has only one observation. The chain is built from TRBV5-4 and TRBJ2-5; D unclear. This CDR3 contains 14 residues. V lost 4 bases and J lost 11, with 21 bases in between. Looked up from germline, CDR1 is SGHNT and CDR2 is YYREEE (reference sequence). This chain's CDR3 is CASSKSKRLFEQYF. CDR3 DNA sequence: TGTGCCAGCAGCAAGTCTAAGCGCCTGTTTGAGCAGTACTTC.

CDR3 nucleotides: TGTGCCAGTAGTATTGGATGGCGCAGCACCGGGGAGCTGTTTTTT. Translation gives CASSIGWRSTGELFF. This chain uses TRBV19 with TRBJ2-2; D is uncertain. Trimming took off 3 bases at V and 4 bases at J, with 12 bases between the two ends. CDR1 LNHDA and CDR2 SQIVND come from the germline V gene (reference sequence). The CDR3 consists of 15 residues.

This rearrangement joins TRBV24-1 to TRBJ2-2, with 8 bases that match TRBD2. The CDR3 totals 14 residues. CDR1 KGHDR and CDR2 SFDVKD come from the germline V gene. J lost 5 bases, V lost 5 bases, and 3 bases had no gene match. This CDR3 is CATSALAGTGELFF. The CDR3 DNA reads as TGTGCCACCAGTGCCCTAGCGGGTACCGGGGAGCTGTTTTTT.

This clonotype was picked up many times. A single base separates this from a much larger clone, so it may be a read error. The chain couples TRBV11-2 to TRBJ2-1; no firm D call. Per the germline V gene, CDR1 is SGHAT and CDR2 is FQNNGV. This CDR3 is 14 amino acids long. CDR3 nucleotide sequence: TGTGTCAGCAGCTTACTCGGCGGCAGCAATGAGCAGTTCTTC. This gives the protein CVSSLLGGSNEQFF.

The chain combines TRBV20-1 with TRBJ2-1; D uncertain. Per germline, CDR1 DFQATT and CDR2 SNEGSKA (reference sequence). CDR3 length: 14 residues. The V gene lost 5 bases and the J gene lost 2 bases, with 13 bases spanning the gap. CDR3 region: CSAEGDGAYNEQFF. In DNA, the CDR3 is TGCAGTGCTGAAGGAGACGGCGCCTACAATGAGCAGTTCTTC.

The CDR3 protein is CASSVPAGGETQYF. DNA for the CDR3: TGTGCCAGCAGCGTCCCGGCAGGGGGAGAGACCCAGTACTTC. The chain uses TRBV9 and TRBJ2-5; 7 nucleotides align to TRBD1. CDR1 is SGDLS, CDR2 YYNGEE, per germline. V shed 2 bases, J shed 4 bases, and the junction held 5 bases outside the gene matches. The CDR3 is made up of 14 amino acids.